The 13 T cell receptor beta chains presented below share a single source sample, sequenced in a study of blood T cell repertoires in COVID-19. Produced via immunoSEQ multiplex PCR; TCRdb's table is partial and in-frame only. The sample shows fewer than 250,000 clones, under 90% of them seen only once. Input material: PBMCs or T cells enriched from blood (not recorded which). The origin of the receptors is a woman between 40 and 50 years old who had been exposed to COVID-19.

The J gene is TRBJ2-7, the V gene TRBV18, with D possibly matching TRBD1 (6 bases). This CDR3 has 14 amino acids. Trimming left V 3 bases short and J 1 base short, with 10 bases between. Germline values: CDR1 KGHSH, CDR2 LQKENI. The CDR3 nucleotides read TGTGCCAGCTCACCTTACAGGGAATCCTACGAGCAGTACTTC. The encoded protein is CASSPYRESYEQYF.

The V gene is TRBV28, the J gene TRBJ2-6, with TRBD1 matching over 8 bases. The CDR3 runs to 19 residues. The V and J ends lost 4 bases and 4 bases, in that order; junction bases with no gene match: 15. Germline CDR1 reads MDHEN; CDR2 reads SYDVKM. CDR3 in amino acids: CASSSYPGQVVAGANVLTF. CDR3 coding DNA: TGTGCCAGCAGTTCATATCCGGGACAGGTAGTAGCCGGGGCCAACGTCCTGACTTTC.

The chain joins TRBV24-1 to TRBJ2-7, with 7 bases identical to TRBD1. The CDR3 is 16 residues long. Germline assignment: CDR1 KGHDR and CDR2 SFDVKD. V dropped 3 bases and J dropped 1; count of bases not matched to a gene: 8. CDR3 residues: CATSDDRDSPSYEQYF. The CDR3 DNA is TGTGCCACCAGTGATGACCGGGACAGTCCGTCCTACGAGCAGTACTTC.

This chain joins TRBV4-1 and TRBJ1-2; TRBD1 might be the D (5 bases). The CDR3 has 17 amino acids. V was shortened by 0 bases and J by 4 bases, with 18 bases between the two germline ends. Germline CDR1 reads MGHRA; CDR2 reads YSYEKL. CDR3 nucleotides: TGCGCCAGCAGCCAAGAGGCGGGCGGGGCGGGGGGCTATGGCTACACCTTC. Protein: CASSQEAGGAGGYGYTF.

The chain links TRBV15 to TRBJ2-3, with a tentative D call TRBD2 (6 bases). Trimming cost V 3 bases and J 5 bases, with 9 bases left between them. Germline-derived CDR1 and CDR2 are LNHNV and YYDKDF (reference sequence). The CDR3 sequence is 13 residues long. This chain's CDR3 is CATSSRRGDTQYF. The CDR3 nucleotides read TGTGCCACCAGCAGCCGGAGGGGAGATACGCAGTATTTT. Drawing the rest from reference TRBV15 and TRBJ2-3, the complete variable domain is DAMVIQNPRYQVTQFGKPVTLSCSQTLNHNVMYWYQQKSSQAPKLLFHYYDKDFNNEADTPDNFQSRRPNTSFCFLDIRSPGLGDTAMYLCATSSRRGDTQYFGPGTRLTVL.

The V gene is TRBV5-1, the J gene TRBJ1-2; 10 nucleotides align to TRBD1. The germline V gene encodes CDR1 SGHRS and CDR2 YFSETQ. The CDR3 totals 14 residues. V gave up 2 bases and J gave up 8 bases; unmatched junction bases: 6. The CDR3 is CASSFATGGGGYTF. DNA for the CDR3: TGCGCCAGCAGCTTTGCGACAGGGGGCGGGGGCTACACCTTC.

This clone was detected once. The chain couples TRBV10-3 to TRBJ2-5; 7 bases agree with TRBD2. The ends lost 2 bases at V and 4 bases at J; junction bases unmatched: 7. The CDR3 extends over 15 amino acids. Germline V gives CDR1 ENHRY, CDR2 SYGVKD. Written as DNA, the CDR3 is TGTGCCATCAGTGAGGTCAAGCGGGGATCAGAGACCCAGTACTTC. Translating it yields CAISEVKRGSETQYF.

V gene TRBV11-3 combines with J gene TRBJ2-7; 7 bases are shared with TRBD2. The length of the CDR3 is 14 residues. Germline V CDR1 and CDR2: SGHNT, YENEEA. Trimming took 5 bases from V and 1 from J; bases not matched to a gene: 5. CDR3 in DNA: TGTGCCAGCAGCCGGGGGGACTATTCCTACGAGCAGTACTTC. It yields the protein CASSRGDYSYEQYF.

There are a few counts of this clone. V usage is TRBV7-8 and J usage is TRBJ2-1; 11 nucleotides agree with TRBD1. The length of the CDR3 is 16 residues. The V and J ends lost 5 bases and 6 bases, in that order; junction bases with no gene match: 9. Germline V gives CDR1 SGHVS, CDR2 FQNEAQ. CDR3: CASSPTGTGGTNEQFF. The CDR3 DNA reads TGTGCCAGCAGCCCCACCGGGACAGGGGGAACCAATGAGCAGTTCTTC.

The gene calls are TRBV19 and TRBJ1-2; the match to TRBD1 covers 11 bases. Losses at the gene ends were 6 bases for V and 7 bases for J; bases not matched to a gene: 16. Germline values: CDR1 LNHDA, CDR2 SQIVND (reference sequence). This CDR3 is built from 17 residues. The CDR3 region has the DNA TGTGCCAGTAGAGGGCCCCCTGGACAGGGGGCGCGGAGTGGCTACACCTTC. Its translation is CASRGPPGQGARSGYTF.

The chain has TRBV2 and TRBJ2-3, with 7 bases matching TRBD2. Unmatched junction bases numbered 2, after V lost 3 bases and J lost 2 bases. This CDR3 region has 14 residues. CDR1 and CDR2 (germline): SNHLY, FYNNEI. CDR3 sequence reads: CASSDRGDTDTQYF. DNA for the CDR3: TGTGCCAGCAGTGACCGGGGGGACACAGATACGCAGTATTTT.

This clone was observed a single time. The genes are TRBV9 and TRBJ1-1; TRBD1 might be the D (6 bases). V was pared by 3 bases and J by 5 bases, with 20 bases between. In germline, CDR1 is SGDLS, CDR2 YYNGEE. The CDR3 is 16 residues long. This chain's CDR3 is CASSAAIVGARTEAFF. DNA for the CDR3: TGTGCCAGCAGCGCCGCAATCGTGGGGGCGAGGACTGAAGCTTTCTTT. The full variable domain, completed using reference TRBV9 and TRBJ1-1, is DSGVTQTPKHLITATGQRVTLRCSPRSGDLSVYWYQQSLDQGLQFLIQYYNGEERAKGNILERFSAQQFPDLHSELNLSSLELGDSALYFCASSAAIVGARTEAFFGQGTRLTVV.

The chain employs TRBV6-2 or TRBV6-3 and TRBJ2-7; the match to TRBD2 covers 7 bases. J was trimmed by 6 bases and V by 2 bases; bases with no gene match: 13. The CDR3 loop spans 16 amino acids. CDR1 is MNHEY and CDR2 is SVGEGT in the germline V gene. The CDR3 loop is CASSYSGTGLDLEQYF. The DNA of the CDR3 is TGTGCCAGCAGTTACAGCGGGACGGGCCTCGACCTCGAGCAGTACTTC.